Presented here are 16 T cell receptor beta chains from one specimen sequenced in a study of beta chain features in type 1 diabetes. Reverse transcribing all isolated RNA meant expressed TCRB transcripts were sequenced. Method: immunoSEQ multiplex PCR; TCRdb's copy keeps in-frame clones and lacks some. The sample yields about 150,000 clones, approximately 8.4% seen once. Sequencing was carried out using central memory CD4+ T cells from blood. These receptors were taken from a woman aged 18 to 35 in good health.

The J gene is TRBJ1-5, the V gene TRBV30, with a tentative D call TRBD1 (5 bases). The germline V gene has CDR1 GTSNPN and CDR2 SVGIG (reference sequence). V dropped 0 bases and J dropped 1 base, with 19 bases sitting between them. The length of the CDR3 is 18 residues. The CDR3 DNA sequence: TGTGCCTGGAGTGTGGGACGTTCTTTCGGGAGGAGCAATCAGCCCCAGCATTTT. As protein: CAWSVGRSFGRSNQPQHF.

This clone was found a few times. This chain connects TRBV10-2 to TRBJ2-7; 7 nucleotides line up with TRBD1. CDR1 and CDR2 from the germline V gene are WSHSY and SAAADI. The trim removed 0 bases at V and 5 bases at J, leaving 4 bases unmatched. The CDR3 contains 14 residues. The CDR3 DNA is TGCGCCAGCAGTGAGTCCGACAGGGCCCACGAGCAGTACTTC. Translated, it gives CASSESDRAHEQYF.

The CDR3 coding sequence is TGCGCCAGCAGCCCGGTAGTACTAGCTCACCAAGAGACCCAGTACTTC. Translation gives CASSPVVLAHQETQYF. This chain links TRBV5-1 with TRBJ2-5; tentative D call: TRBD2 (6 bases). The CDR3 covers 16 residues. V shed 4 bases and J shed 0 bases, with 16 bases lying between them. Looked up from germline, CDR1 is SGHRS and CDR2 is YFSETQ.

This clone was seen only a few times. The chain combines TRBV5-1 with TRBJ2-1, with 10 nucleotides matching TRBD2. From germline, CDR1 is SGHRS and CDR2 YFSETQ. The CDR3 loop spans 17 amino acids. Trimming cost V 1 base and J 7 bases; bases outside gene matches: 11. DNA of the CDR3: TGCGCCAGCAGCTTGACTAGCGGGGCCTCTCGGTCAAATGAGCAGTTCTTC. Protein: CASSLTSGASRSNEQFF.

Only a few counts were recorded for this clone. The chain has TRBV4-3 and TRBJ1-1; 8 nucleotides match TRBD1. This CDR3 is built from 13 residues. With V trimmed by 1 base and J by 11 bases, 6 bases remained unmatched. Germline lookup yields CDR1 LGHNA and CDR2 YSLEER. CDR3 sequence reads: CASSQGQGLGAFF. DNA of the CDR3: TGCGCCAGCAGCCAAGGACAGGGGCTGGGTGCTTTCTTT.

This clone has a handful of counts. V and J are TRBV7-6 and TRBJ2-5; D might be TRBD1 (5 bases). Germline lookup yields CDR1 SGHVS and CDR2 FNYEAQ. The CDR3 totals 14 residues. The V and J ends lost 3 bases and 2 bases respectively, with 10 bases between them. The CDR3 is CASSFGAGQETQYF. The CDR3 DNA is TGTGCCAGCAGCTTTGGGGCAGGGCAAGAGACCCAGTACTTC.

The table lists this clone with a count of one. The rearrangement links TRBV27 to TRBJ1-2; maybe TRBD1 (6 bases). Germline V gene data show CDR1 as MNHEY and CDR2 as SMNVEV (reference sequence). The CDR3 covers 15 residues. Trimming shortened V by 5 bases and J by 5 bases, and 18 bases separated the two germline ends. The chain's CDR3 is CASSLGAGRGYGYTF. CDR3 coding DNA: TGTGCCAGCAGTCTCGGTGCAGGGAGGGGGTATGGCTACACCTTC.

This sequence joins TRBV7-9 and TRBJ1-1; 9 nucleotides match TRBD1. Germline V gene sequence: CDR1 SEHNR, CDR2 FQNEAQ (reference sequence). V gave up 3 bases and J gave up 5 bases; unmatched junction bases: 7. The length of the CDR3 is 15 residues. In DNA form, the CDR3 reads TGTGCCAGCAGCTTGACAGGGGGGTGGGGAACTGAAGCTTTCTTT. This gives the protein CASSLTGGWGTEAFF.

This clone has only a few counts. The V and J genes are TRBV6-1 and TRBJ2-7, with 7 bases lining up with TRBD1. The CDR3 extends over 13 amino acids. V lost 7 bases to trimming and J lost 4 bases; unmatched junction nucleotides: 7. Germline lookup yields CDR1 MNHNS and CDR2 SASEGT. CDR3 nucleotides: TGTGCCAGCATCCAGGGGGAATGGTACGAGCAGTACTTC. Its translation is CASIQGEWYEQYF.

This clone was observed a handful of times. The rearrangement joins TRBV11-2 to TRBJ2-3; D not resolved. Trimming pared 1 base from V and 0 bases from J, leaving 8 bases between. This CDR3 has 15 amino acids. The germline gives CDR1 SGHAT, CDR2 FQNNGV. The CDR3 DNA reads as TGTGCCAGCAGCTTAGCTGTCCTGAGCACAGATACGCAGTATTTT. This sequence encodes CASSLAVLSTDTQYF.

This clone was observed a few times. The CDR3 DNA reads TGTGCCAGCAGTCTTCAAGCGGGGGCACAAGAGACCCAGTACTTC. Protein: CASSLQAGAQETQYF. The gene calls are TRBV7-2 and TRBJ2-5; TRBD2 matches 8 bases. Germline-derived CDR1 and CDR2 are SGHTA and FQGNSA. After removal of 6 bases from V and 2 bases from J, the junction contained 8 bases not matched to a gene. The CDR3 loop spans 15 amino acids.

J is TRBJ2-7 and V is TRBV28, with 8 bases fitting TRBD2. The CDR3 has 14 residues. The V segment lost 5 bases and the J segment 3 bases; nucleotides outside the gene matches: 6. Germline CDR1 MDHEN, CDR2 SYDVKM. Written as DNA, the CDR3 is TGTGCCAGCAGTAGACCGGGACTAGTCTACGAGCAGTACTTC. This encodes CASSRPGLVYEQYF. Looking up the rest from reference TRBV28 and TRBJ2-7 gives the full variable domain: DVKVTQSSRYLVKRTGEKVFLECVQDMDHENMFWYRQDPGLGLRLIYFSYDVKMKEKGDIPEGYSVSREKKERFSLILESASTNQTSMYLCASSRPGLVYEQYFGPGTRLTVT.

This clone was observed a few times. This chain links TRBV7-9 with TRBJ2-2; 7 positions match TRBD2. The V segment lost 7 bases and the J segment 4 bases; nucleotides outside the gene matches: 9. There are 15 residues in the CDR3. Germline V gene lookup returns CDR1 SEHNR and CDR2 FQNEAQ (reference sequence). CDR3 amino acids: CASNREATTTGELFF. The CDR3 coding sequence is TGTGCCAGCAACCGGGAGGCCACTACCACCGGGGAGCTGTTTTTT. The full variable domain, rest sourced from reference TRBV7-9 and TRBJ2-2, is DTGVSQNPRHKITKRGQNVTFRCDPISEHNRLYWYRQTLGQGPEFLTYFQNEAQLEKSRLLSDRFSAERPKGSFSTLEIQRTEQGDSAMYLCASNREATTTGELFFGEGSRLTVL.

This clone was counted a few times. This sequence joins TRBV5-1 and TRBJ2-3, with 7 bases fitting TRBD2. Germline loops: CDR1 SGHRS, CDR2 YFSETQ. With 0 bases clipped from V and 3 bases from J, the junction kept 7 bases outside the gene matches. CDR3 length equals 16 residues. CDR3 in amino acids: CASSLVAGAPTDTQYF. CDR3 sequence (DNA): TGCGCCAGCAGCTTGGTTGCGGGAGCTCCTACAGATACGCAGTATTTT.

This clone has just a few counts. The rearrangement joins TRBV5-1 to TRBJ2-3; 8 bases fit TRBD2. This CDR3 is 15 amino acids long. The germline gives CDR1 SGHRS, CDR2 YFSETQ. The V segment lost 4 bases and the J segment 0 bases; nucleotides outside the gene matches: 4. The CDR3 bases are TGCGCCAGCAGCCCACGGACTAGCAGCACAGATACGCAGTATTTT. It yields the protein CASSPRTSSTDTQYF.

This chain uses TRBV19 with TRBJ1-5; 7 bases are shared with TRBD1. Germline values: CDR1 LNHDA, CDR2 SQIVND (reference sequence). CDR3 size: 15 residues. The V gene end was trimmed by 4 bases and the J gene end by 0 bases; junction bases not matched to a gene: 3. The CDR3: CASSTGQVSNQPQHF. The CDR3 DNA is TGTGCCAGTAGTACCGGACAGGTTAGCAATCAGCCCCAGCATTTT.